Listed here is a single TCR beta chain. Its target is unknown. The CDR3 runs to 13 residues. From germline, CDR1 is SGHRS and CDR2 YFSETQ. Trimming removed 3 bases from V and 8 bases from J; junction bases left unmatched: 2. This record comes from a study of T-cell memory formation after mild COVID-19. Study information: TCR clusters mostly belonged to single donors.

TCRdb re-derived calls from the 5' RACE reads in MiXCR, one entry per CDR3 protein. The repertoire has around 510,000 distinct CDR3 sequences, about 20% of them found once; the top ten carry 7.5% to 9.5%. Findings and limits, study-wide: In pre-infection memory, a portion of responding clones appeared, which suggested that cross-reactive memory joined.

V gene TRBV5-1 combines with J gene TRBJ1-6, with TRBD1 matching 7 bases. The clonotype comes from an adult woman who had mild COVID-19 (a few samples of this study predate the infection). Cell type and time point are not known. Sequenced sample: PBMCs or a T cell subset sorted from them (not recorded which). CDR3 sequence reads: CASSYRGDSPLHF. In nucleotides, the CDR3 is TGCGCCAGCAGCTACAGGGGTGATTCACCCCTCCACTTT.